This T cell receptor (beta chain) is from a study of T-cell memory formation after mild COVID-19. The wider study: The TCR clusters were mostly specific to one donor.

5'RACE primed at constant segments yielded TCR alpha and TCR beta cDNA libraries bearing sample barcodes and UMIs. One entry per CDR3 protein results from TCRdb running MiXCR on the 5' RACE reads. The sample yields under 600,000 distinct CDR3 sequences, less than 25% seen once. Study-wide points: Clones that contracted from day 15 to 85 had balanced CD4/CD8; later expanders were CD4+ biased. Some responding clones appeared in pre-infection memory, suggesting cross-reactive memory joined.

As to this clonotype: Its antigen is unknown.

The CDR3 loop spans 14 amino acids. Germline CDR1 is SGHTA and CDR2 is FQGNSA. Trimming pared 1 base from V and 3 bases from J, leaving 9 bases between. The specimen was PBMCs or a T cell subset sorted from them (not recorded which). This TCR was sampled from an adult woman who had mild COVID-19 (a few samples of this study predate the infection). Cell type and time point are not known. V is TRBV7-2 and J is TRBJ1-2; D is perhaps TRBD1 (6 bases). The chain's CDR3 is CASSLGAGDYGYTF. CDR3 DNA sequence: TGTGCCAGCAGCTTAGGGGCAGGGGACTATGGCTACACCTTC.